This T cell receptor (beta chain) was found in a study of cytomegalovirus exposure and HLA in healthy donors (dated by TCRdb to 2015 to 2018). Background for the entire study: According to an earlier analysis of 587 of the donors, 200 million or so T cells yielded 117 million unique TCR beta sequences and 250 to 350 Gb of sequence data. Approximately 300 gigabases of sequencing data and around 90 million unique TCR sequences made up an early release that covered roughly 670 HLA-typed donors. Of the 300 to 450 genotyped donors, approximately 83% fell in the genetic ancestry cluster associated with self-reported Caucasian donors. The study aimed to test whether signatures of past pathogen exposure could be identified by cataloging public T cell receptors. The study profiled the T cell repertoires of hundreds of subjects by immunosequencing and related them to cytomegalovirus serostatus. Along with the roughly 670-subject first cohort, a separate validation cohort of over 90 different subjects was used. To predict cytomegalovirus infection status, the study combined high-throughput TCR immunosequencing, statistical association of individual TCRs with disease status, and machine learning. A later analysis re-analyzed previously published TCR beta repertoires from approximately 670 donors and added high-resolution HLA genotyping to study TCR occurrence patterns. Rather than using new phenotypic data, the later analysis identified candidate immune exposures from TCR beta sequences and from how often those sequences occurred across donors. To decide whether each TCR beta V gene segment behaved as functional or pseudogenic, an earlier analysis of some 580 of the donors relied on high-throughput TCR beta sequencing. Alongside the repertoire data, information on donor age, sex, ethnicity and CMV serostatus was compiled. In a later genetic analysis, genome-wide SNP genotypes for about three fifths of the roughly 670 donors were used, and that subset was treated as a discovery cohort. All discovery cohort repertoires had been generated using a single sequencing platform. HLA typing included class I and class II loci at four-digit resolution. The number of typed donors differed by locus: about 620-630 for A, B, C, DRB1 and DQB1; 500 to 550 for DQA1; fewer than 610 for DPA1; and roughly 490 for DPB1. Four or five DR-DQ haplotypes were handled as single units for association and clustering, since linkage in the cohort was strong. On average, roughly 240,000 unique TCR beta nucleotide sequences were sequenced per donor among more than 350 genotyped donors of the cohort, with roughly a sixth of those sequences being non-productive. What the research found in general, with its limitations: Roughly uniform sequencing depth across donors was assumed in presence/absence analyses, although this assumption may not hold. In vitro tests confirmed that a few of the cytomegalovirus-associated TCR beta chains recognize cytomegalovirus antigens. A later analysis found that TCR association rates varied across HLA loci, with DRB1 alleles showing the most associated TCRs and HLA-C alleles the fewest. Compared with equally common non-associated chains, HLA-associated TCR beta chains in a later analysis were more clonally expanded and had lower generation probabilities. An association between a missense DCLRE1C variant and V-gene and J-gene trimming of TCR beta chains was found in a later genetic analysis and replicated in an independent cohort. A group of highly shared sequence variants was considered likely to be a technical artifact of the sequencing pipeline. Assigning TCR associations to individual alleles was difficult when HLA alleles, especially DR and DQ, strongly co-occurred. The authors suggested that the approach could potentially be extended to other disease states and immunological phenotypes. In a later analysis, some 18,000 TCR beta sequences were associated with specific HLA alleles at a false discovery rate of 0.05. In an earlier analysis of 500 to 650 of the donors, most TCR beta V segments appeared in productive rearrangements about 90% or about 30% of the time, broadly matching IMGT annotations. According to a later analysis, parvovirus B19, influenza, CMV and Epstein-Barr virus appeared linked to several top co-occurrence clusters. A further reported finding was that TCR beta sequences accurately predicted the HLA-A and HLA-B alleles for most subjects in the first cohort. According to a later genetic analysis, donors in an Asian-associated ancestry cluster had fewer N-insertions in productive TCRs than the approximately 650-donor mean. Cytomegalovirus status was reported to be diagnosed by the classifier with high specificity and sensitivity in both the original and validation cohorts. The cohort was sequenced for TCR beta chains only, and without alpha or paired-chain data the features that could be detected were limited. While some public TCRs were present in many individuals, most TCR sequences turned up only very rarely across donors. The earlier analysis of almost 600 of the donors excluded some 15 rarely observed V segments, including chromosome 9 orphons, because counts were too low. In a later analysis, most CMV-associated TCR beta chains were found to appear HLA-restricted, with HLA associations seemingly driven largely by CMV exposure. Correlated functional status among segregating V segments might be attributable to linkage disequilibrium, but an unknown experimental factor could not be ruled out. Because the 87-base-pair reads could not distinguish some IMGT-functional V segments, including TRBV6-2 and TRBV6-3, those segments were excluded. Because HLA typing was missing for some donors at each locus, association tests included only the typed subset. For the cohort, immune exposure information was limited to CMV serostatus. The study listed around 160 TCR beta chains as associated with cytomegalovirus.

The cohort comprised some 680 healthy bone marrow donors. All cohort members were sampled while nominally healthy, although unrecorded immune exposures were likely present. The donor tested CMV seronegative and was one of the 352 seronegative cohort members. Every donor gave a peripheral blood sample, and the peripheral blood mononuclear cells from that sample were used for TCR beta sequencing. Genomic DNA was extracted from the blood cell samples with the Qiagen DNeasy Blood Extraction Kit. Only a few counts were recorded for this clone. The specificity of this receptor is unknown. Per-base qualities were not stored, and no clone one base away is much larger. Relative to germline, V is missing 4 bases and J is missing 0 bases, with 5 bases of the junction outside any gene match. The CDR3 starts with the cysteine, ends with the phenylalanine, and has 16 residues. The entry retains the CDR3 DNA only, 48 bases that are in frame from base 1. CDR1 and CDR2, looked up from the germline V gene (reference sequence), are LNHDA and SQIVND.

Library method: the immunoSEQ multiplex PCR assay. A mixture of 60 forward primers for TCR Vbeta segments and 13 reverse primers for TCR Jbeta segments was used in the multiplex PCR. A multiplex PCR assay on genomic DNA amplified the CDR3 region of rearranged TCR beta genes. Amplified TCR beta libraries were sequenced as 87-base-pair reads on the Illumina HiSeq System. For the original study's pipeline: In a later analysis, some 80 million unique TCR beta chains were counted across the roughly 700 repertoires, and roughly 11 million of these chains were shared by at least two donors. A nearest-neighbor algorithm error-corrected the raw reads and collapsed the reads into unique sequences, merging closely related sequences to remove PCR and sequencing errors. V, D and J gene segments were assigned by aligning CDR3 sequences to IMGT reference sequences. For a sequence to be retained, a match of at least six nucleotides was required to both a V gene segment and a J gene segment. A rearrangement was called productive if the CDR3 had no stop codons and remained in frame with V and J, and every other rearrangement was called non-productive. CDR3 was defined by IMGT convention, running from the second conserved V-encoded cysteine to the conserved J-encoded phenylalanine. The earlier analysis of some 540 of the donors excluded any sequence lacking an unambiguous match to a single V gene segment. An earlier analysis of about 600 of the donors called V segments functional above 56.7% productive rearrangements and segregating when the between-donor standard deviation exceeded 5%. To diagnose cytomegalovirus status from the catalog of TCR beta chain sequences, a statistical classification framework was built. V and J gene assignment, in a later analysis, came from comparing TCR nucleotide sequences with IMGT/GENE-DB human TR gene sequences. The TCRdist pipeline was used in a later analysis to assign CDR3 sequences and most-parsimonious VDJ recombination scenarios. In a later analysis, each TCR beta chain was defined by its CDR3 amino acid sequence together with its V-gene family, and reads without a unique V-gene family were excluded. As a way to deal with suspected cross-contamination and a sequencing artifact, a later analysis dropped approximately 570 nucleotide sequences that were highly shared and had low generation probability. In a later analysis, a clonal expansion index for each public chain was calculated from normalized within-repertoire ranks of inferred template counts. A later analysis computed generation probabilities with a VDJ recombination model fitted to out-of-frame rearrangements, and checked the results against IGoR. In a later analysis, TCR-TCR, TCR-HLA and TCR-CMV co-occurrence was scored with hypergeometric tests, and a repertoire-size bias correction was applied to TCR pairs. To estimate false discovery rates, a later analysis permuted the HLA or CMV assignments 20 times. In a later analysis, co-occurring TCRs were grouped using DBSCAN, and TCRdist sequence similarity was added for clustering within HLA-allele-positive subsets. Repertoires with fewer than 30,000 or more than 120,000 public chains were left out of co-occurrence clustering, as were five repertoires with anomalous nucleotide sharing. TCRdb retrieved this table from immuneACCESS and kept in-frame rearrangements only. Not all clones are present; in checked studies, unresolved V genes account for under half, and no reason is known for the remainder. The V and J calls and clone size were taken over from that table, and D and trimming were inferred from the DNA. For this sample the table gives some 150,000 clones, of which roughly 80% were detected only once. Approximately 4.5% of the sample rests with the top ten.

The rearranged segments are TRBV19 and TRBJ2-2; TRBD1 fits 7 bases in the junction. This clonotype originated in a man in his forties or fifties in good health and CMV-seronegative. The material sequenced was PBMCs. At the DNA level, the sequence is TGTGCCAGTAGTACCCGGACAGGATCGAACACCGGGGAGCTGTTTTTT. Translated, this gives CASSTRTGSNTGELFF.